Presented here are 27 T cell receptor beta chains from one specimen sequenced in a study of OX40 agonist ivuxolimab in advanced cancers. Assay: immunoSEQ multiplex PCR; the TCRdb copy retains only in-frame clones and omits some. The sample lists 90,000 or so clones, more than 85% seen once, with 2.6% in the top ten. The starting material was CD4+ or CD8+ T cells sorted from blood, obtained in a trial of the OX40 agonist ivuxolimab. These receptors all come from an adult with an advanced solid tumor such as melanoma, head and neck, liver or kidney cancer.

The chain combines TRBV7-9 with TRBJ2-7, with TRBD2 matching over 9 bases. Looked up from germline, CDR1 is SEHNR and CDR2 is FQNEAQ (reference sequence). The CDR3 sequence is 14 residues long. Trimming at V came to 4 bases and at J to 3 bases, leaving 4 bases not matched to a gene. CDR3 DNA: TGTGCCAGCAGCTCTGCGGGGGGGAACTACGAGCAGTACTTC. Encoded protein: CASSSAGGNYEQYF.

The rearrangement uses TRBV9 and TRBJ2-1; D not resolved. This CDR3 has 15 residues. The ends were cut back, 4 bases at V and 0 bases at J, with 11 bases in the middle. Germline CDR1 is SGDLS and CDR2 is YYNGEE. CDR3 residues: CASSPSVTSYNEQFF. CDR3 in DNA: TGTGCCAGCAGCCCATCGGTGACCTCCTACAATGAGCAGTTCTTC. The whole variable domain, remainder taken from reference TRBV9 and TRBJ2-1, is DSGVTQTPKHLITATGQRVTLRCSPRSGDLSVYWYQQSLDQGLQFLIQYYNGEERAKGNILERFSAQQFPDLHSELNLSSLELGDSALYFCASSPSVTSYNEQFFGPGTRLTVL.

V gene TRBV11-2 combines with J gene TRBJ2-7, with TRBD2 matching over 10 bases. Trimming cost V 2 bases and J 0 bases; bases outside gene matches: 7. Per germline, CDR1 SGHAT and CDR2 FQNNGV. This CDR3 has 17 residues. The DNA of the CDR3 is TGTGCCAGCAGCTTAACCCCAGCGGGGGGGGGCTCCTACGAGCAGTACTTC. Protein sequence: CASSLTPAGGGSYEQYF.

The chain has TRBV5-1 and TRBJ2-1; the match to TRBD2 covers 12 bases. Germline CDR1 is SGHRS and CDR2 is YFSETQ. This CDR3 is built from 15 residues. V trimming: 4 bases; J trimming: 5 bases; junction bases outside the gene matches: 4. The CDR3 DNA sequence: TGCGCCAGCAGCCCGACTAGCGGGAGCCACAATGAGCAGTTCTTC. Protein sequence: CASSPTSGSHNEQFF.

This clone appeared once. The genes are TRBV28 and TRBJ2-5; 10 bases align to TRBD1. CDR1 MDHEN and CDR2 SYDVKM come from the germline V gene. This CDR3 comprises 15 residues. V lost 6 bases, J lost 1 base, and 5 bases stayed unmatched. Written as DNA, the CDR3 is TGTGCCAGCAGCTTCTGGACAGGGGGCCAAGAGACCCAGTACTTC. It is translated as CASSFWTGGQETQYF.

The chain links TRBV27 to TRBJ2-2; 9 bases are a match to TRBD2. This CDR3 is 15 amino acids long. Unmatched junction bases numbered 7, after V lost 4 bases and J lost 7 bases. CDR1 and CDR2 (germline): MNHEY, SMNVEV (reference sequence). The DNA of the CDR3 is TGTGCCAGCAGTTGGACTAGCGCGCTACGCGGGGAGCTGTTTTTT. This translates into CASSWTSALRGELFF.

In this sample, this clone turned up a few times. The DNA for the CDR3 is TGTGCCAGCAGATCAGGATTGAACACTGAAGCTTTCTTT. It translates to CASRSGLNTEAFF. The chain has TRBV9 and TRBJ1-1; D gene uncertain. The CDR3 runs to 13 residues. The germline CDR1 and CDR2 sequences are SGDLS and YYNGEE. Between the trimmed V and J ends, which lost 5 bases and 0 bases, there was a span of 8 bases.

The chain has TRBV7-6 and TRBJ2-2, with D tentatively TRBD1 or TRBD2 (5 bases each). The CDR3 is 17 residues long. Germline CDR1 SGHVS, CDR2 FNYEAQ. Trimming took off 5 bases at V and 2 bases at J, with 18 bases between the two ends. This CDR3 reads CASSPQFGAANTGELFF. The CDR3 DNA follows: TGTGCCAGCAGCCCCCAGTTCGGGGCAGCTAACACCGGGGAGCTGTTTTTT.

CDR3 loop: CASSLEGGTEAFF. CDR3 DNA sequence: TGTGCCAGCAGTCTAGAGGGCGGGACTGAAGCTTTCTTT. The rearrangement links TRBV11-2 to TRBJ1-1; D unclear. The germline CDR1 and CDR2 sequences are SGHAT and FQNNGV. V was pared by 6 bases and J by 5 bases, with 13 bases between. CDR3 length: 13 residues.

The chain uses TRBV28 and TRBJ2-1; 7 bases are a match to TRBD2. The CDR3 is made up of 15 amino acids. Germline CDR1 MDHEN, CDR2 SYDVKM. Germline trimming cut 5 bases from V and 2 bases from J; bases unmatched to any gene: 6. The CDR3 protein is CASSLLAVAYNEQFF. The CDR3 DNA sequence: TGTGCCAGCAGTCTTCTAGCGGTAGCCTACAATGAGCAGTTCTTC.

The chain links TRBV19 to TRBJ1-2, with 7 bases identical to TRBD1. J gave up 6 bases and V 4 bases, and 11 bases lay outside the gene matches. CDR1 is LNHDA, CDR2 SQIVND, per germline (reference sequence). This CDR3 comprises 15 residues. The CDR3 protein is CASSSAQTGLNGYTF. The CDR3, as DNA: TGTGCCAGTAGTAGCGCTCAGACAGGGTTAAATGGCTACACCTTC.

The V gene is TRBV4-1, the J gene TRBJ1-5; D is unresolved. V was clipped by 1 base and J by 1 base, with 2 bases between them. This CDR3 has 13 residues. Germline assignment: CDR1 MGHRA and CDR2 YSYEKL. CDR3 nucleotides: TGCGCCAGCAGCCAAGGGAGCAATCAGCCCCAGCATTTT. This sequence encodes CASSQGSNQPQHF.

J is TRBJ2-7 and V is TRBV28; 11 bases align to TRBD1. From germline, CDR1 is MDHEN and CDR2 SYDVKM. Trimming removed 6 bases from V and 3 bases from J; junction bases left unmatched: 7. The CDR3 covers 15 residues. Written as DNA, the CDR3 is TGTGCCAGCAGAACCGGGACAGGGGGGCACTACGAGCAGTACTTC. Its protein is CASRTGTGGHYEQYF.

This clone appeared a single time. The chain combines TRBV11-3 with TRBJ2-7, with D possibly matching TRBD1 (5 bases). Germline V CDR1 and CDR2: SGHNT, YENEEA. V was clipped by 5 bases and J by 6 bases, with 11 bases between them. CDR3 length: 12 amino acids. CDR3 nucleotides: TGTGCCAGCAGCGCCAGGGTCGGCGAGCAGTACTTC. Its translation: CASSARVGEQYF.

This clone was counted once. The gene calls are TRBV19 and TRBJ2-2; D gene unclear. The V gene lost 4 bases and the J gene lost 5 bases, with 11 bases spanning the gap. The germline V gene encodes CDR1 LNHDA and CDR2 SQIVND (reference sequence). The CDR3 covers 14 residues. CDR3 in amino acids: CASSSRMGTGELFF. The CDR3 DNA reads TGTGCCAGTAGTAGCAGGATGGGGACCGGGGAGCTGTTTTTT.

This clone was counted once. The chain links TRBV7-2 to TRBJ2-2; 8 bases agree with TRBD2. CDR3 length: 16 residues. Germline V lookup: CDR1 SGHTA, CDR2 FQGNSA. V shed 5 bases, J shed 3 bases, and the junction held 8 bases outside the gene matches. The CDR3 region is CASSPYGGVDTGELFF. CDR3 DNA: TGTGCCAGCAGCCCCTACGGGGGGGTTGACACCGGGGAGCTGTTTTTT.

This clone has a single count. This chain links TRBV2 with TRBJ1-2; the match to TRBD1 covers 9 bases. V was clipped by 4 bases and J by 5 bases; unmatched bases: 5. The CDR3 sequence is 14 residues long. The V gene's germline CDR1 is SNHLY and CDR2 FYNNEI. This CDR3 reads CASSGQGGLYGYTF. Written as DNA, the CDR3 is TGTGCCAGCAGTGGACAGGGGGGTCTTTATGGCTACACCTTC.

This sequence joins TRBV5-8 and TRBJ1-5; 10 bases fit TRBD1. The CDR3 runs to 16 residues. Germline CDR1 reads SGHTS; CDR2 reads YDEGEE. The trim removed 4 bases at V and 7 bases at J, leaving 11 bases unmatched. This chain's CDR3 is CASSVSGTGVRQPQHF. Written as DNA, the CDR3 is TGTGCCAGCAGCGTATCCGGGACAGGGGTACGACAGCCCCAGCATTTT.

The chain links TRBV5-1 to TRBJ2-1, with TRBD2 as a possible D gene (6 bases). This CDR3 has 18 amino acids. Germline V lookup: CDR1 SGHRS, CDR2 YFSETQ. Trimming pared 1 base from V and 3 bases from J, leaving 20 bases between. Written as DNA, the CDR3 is TGCGCCAGCAGCTTGCGGGCCCTCCCGGGACTGGACTACAATGAGCAGTTCTTC. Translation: CASSLRALPGLDYNEQFF.

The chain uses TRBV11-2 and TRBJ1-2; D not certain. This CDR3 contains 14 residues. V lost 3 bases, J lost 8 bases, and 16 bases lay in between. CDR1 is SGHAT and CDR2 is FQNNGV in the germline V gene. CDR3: CASSFSPSGGGYTF. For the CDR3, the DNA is TGTGCCAGCAGCTTCTCCCCCTCCGGTGGCGGCTACACCTTC.

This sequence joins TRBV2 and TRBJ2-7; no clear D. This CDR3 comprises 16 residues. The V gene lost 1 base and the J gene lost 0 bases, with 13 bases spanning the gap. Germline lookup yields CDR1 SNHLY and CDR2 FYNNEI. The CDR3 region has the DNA TGTGCCAGCAGTGAAGATGGACCTCCCGCCTCCTACGAGCAGTACTTC. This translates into CASSEDGPPASYEQYF.

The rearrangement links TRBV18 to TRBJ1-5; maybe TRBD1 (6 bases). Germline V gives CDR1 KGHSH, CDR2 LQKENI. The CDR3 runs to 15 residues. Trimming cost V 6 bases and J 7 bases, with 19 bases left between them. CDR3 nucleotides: TGTGCCAGCTCCCCGAACGTGACAGGATCCCAGCCCCAGCATTTT. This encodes CASSPNVTGSQPQHF.

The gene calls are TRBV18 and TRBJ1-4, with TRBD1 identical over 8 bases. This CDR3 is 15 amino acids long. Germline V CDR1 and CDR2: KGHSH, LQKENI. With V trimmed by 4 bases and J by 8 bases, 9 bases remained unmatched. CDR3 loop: CASSLGQGVREKLFF. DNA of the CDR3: TGTGCCAGCTCACTTGGACAGGGAGTACGGGAAAAACTGTTTTTT.

CDR3 nucleotides: TGTGCCAGCCAGAACCCGGAGGGTCAGCCCCAGCATTTT. Its translation is CASQNPEGQPQHF. The genes are TRBV19 and TRBJ1-5; D is ambiguous. CDR3 length: 13 residues. Trimming removed 9 bases at V and 6 bases at J, with 15 bases between. CDR1 and CDR2 (germline): LNHDA, SQIVND (reference sequence).

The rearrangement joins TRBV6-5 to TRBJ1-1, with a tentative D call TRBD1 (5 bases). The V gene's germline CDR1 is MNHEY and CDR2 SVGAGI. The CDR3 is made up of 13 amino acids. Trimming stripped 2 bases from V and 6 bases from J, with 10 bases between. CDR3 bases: TGTGCCAGCAGTTACATGGGGGGTTCTGAAGCTTTCTTT. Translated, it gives CASSYMGGSEAFF.

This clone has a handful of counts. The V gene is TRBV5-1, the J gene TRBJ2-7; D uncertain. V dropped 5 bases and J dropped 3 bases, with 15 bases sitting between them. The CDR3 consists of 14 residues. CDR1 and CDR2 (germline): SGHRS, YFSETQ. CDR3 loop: CASSPMDVNYEQYF. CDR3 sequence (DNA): TGCGCCAGCAGTCCGATGGACGTTAACTACGAGCAGTACTTC.

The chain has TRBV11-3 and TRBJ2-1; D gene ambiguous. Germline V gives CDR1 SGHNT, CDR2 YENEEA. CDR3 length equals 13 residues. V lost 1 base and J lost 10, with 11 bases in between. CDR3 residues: CASSLAAAAEQFF. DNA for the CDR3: TGTGCCAGCAGCTTAGCCGCGGCCGCCGAGCAGTTCTTC.